The T cell receptor beta chain described here comes from a study of vaccination and CD4 T cells after COVID-19. On the study more broadly: Post-vaccine specimens were obtained a median approximately 70 days after dose two (range 14 to 241).

The treatment was: approximately 11-day PBMC culture with coronavirus spike peptide pools or control peptides (ViraFEST assay). Two million PBMCs per well were cultured with 9 to 10 IU/ml IL-2 and approximately 10 ug/ml peptide pools. This clonotype was detected only a few times. Its matching antigen is unknown. Cultured CD4+ T cells had their DNA profiled by the Oncomine TCR Beta short-read assay. Each CDR3 protein gets one entry after TCRdb re-called the PCR reads with MiXCR. The sample yields some 13,000 distinct CDR3 sequences, roughly a third seen once. V was clipped by 4 bases and J by 4 bases, with 9 bases between them. This CDR3 is built from 13 residues. Germline loops: CDR1 SGHNT, CDR2 YYREEE (reference sequence).

The chain joins TRBV5-4 to TRBJ1-5; no clear D gene. This clonotype originated in a human donor who had recovered from COVID-19. The sample taken for sequencing was CD4+ T cells from blood, cultured in vitro. This CDR3 reads CASSPDPNQPQHF. The CDR3 nucleotides are TGTGCCAGCAGCCCAGACCCAAATCAGCCCCAGCATTTT.